Detailed here is one T cell receptor beta chain. Its target is unknown. These donors were members of the roughly 120-subject validation cohort, a group separate from the approximately 670-subject first cohort. Germline-derived CDR1 and CDR2 are SGHDT and YYEEEE. V shed 4 bases and J shed 2 bases, with 6 bases lying between them. This CDR3 has 12 amino acids. Sequenced by immunoSEQ multiplex PCR; TCRdb stores in-frame clones only, minus some. The profile shows 55,000 to 75,000 clones, about 94% of them singletons. The data belong to a study of cytomegalovirus exposure and HLA in healthy donors. Study outcomes and limitations: The classifier reportedly diagnosed cytomegalovirus status with high sensitivity and specificity. Among TCR beta chains, those listed as cytomegalovirus-associated numbered fewer than 200. Whilst most TCR sequences proved rare, a subset of public TCRs occurred across many donors.

The chain combines TRBV5-6 with TRBJ2-5; D gene unclear. What was sequenced was PBMCs. The sequence came from a man between 18 and 29 years old in good health and CMV-seropositive. The CDR3 DNA sequence: TGTGCCAGCAGCCTACCGCAAGAGACCCAGTACTTC. Protein: CASSLPQETQYF.